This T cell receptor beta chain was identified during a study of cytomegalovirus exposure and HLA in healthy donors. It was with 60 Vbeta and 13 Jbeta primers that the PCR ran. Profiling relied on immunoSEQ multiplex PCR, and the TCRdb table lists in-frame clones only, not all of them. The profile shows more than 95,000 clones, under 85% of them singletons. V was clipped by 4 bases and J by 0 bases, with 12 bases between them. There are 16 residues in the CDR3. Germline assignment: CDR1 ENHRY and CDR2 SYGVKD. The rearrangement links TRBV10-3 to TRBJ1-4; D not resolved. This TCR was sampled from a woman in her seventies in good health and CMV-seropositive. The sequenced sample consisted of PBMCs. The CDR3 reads CAISGTTGATNEKLFF. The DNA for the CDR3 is TGTGCCATCAGTGGTACGACCGGGGCAACTAATGAAAAACTGTTTTTT.